This T cell receptor (beta chain) was captured by sequencing in a study of blood T cell repertoires in COVID-19. Measured with immunoSEQ multiplex PCR; TCRdb has only the in-frame clones, and not every one. This table has some 150,000 clones, roughly 86% appearing once. Sequenced input: peripheral blood. The sequence derives from a woman aged 50 to 60 with acute or convalescent COVID-19.

The chain's CDR3 is CASSLAGVNYGYTF. The CDR3 coding sequence is TGTGCCAGCAGCTTGGCCGGGGTTAACTATGGCTACACCTTC. V gene TRBV5-4 combines with J gene TRBJ1-2; D not certain. Between the trimmed V and J ends, which lost 0 bases and 1 base, there was a span of 7 bases. Germline CDR1 is SGHNT and CDR2 is YYREEE (reference sequence). The CDR3 extends over 14 amino acids.